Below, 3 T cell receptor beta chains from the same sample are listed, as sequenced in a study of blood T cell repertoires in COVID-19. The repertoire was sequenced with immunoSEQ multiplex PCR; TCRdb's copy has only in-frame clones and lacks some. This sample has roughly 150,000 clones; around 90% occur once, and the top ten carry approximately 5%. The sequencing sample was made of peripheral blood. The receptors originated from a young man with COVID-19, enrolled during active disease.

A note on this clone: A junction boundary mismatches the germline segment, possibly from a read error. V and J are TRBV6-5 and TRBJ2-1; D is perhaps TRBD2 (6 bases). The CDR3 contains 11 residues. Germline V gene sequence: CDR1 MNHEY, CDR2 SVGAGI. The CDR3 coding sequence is TGTGCCAGCAGTTACGAGGCGGGGCAGGTCTTC. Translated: CASSYEAGQVF.

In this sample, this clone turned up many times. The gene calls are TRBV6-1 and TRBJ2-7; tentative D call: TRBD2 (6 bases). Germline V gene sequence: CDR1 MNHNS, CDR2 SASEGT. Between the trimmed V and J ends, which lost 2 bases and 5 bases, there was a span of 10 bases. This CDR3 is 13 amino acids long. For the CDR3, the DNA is TGTGCCAGCAGTGAAACGGGGGAGGACGAGCAGTACTTC. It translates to CASSETGEDEQYF.

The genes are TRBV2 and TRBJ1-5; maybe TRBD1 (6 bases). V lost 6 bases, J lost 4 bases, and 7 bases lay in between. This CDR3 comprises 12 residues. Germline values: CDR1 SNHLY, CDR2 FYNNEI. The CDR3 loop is CASRDRNQPQHF. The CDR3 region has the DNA TGTGCCAGCAGGGACAGAAATCAGCCCCAGCATTTT.